The 27 T cell receptor beta chains listed next were all sequenced from one sample in a study of Tregs in tolerant kidney transplant recipients. Method: immunoSEQ multiplex PCR; TCRdb's copy keeps in-frame clones and lacks some. The repertoire holds fewer than 80,000 clones, about 98% seen once, with 0.34% in the top ten. The specimen was Tregs from blood, collected before the transplant. The source is a human donor who received a combined kidney and bone marrow transplant.

This clone was seen once. The chain couples TRBV6-1 to TRBJ2-1, with TRBD1 identical over 8 bases. The V segment lost 10 bases and the J segment 2 bases; nucleotides outside the gene matches: 4. The germline V gene encodes CDR1 MNHNS and CDR2 SASEGT. The CDR3 is 13 amino acids. CDR3 amino acids: CATLDRAYNEQFF. CDR3 sequence (DNA): TGTGCCACCCTGGACAGGGCCTACAATGAGCAGTTCTTC.

The chain joins TRBV19 to TRBJ2-4; TRBD2 might be the D (7 bases). CDR1 and CDR2 (germline): LNHDA, SQIVND (reference sequence). V was pared by 6 bases and J by 5 bases, with 17 bases between. The CDR3 consists of 15 residues. The DNA for the CDR3 is TGTGCCAGTAGCGAAGTCGGGGGGCACGAAAACATTCAGTACTTC. Translating gives CASSEVGGHENIQYF.

This clone came up once. The CDR3 DNA reads TGTGCCAGCAGTGAGACACGGGCCGGGACAGGGGCCCAAGAGACCCAGTACTTC. Amino acid sequence: CASSETRAGTGAQETQYF. This chain uses TRBV25-1 with TRBJ2-5, with 10 bases aligning to TRBD1. The CDR3 has 18 amino acids. V dropped 3 bases and J dropped 1; count of bases not matched to a gene: 11. Germline-derived CDR1 and CDR2 are MGHDK and SYGVNS.

The rearrangement joins TRBV10-3 to TRBJ1-2; 8 nucleotides match TRBD1. Trimming at V came to 3 bases and at J to 7 bases, leaving 4 bases not matched to a gene. This CDR3 comprises 13 residues. The germline V gene encodes CDR1 ENHRY and CDR2 SYGVKD. CDR3 protein: CAISDRGQGGYTF. CDR3 in DNA: TGTGCCATCAGTGATCGCGGACAGGGTGGCTACACCTTC.

This clone was seen just once. The chain combines TRBV6-1 with TRBJ1-2; D gene uncertain. The CDR3 length is 12 residues. The ends were cut back, 3 bases at V and 5 bases at J, with 7 bases in the middle. From germline, CDR1 is MNHNS and CDR2 SASEGT. The CDR3 loop reads CASSDTRYGYTF. The CDR3 bases are TGTGCCAGCAGTGACACAAGATATGGCTACACCTTC.

The chain combines TRBV2 with TRBJ2-7; D call uncertain. Between the trimmed V and J ends, which lost 6 bases and 9 bases, there was a span of 12 bases. The CDR3 totals 11 residues. In germline, CDR1 is SNHLY, CDR2 FYNNEI. The CDR3 reads CASRITIGQYF. The CDR3 coding sequence is TGTGCCAGCAGAATTACGATCGGGCAGTACTTC.

The chain is built from TRBV7-8 and TRBJ2-7, with 7 bases aligning to TRBD1. The CDR3 is 16 amino acids. Trimming took 5 bases from V and 0 from J; bases not matched to a gene: 10. Germline-derived CDR1 and CDR2 are SGHVS and FQNEAQ. The CDR3 sequence: CASSRPRGIGSYEQYF. The CDR3 nucleotides read TGTGCCAGCAGCCGGCCCAGGGGGATCGGCTCCTACGAGCAGTACTTC.

This chain joins TRBV4-1 and TRBJ2-4; D ambiguous. The CDR3 is made up of 14 amino acids. The ends were cut back, 1 base at V and 3 bases at J, with 7 bases in the middle. Germline V gene lookup returns CDR1 MGHRA and CDR2 YSYEKL. In nucleotides, the CDR3 is TGCGCCAGCAGCCAAGCTAGTGTCAAAAACATTCAGTACTTC. Its protein product is CASSQASVKNIQYF.

The V and J genes are TRBV6-6 and TRBJ1-1, with 8 nucleotides matching TRBD1. The germline CDR1 and CDR2 sequences are MNHNY and SVGAGI (reference sequence). The length of the CDR3 is 15 residues. J was trimmed by 0 bases and V by 5 bases; bases with no gene match: 5. CDR3 amino acids: CASSPSGQVNTEAFF. CDR3 in DNA: TGTGCCAGCAGTCCATCGGGACAGGTGAACACTGAAGCTTTCTTT.

The chain has TRBV4-1 and TRBJ1-1; D gene ambiguous. CDR3 length: 16 amino acids. Germline loops: CDR1 MGHRA, CDR2 YSYEKL. V lost 0 bases, J lost 0 bases, and 11 bases lay in between. CDR3 sequence: CASSQEIKHMNTEAFF. For the CDR3, the DNA is TGCGCCAGCAGCCAAGAGATAAAACACATGAACACTGAAGCTTTCTTT.

The chain carries TRBV19 and TRBJ1-5; maybe TRBD1 (5 bases). This CDR3 has 15 amino acids. Trimming removed 9 bases at V and 1 base at J, with 16 bases between. CDR1 LNHDA and CDR2 SQIVND come from the germline V gene (reference sequence). CDR3 amino acids: CASRGGSRSNQPQHF. The CDR3 DNA follows: TGTGCCAGCCGTGGGGGGTCGAGGAGCAATCAGCCCCAGCATTTT.

V and J are TRBV5-1 and TRBJ2-7, with 8 bases lining up with TRBD1. Per germline, CDR1 SGHRS and CDR2 YFSETQ. This CDR3 spans 14 amino acids. V was pared by 5 bases and J by 3 bases, with 7 bases of the junction left unmatched. The CDR3 DNA follows: TGCGCCAGCAGGCATGGACAGGGAAACTACGAGCAGTACTTC. This translates into CASRHGQGNYEQYF.

The rearrangement links TRBV13 to TRBJ2-3, with 10 bases identical to TRBD2. V was clipped by 5 bases and J by 2 bases; unmatched bases: 7. The CDR3 is made up of 16 amino acids. Germline CDR1 reads PRHDT; CDR2 reads FYEKMQ (reference sequence). The CDR3 DNA is TGTGCCAGCAGCCTATTAGCGGGGGGCCACACAGATACGCAGTATTTT. The encoded protein is CASSLLAGGHTDTQYF.

The rearrangement uses TRBV5-1 and TRBJ2-1, with 8 bases lining up with TRBD1. After removal of 2 bases from V and 7 bases from J, the junction contained 2 bases not matched to a gene. Germline V CDR1 and CDR2: SGHRS, YFSETQ. This CDR3 comprises 13 residues. As DNA, the CDR3 is TGCGCCAGCAGCTTTGGACAGGGAAATGAGCAGTTCTTC. It yields the protein CASSFGQGNEQFF. The full variable domain, completed using reference TRBV5-1 and TRBJ2-1, is KAGVTQTPRYLIKTRGQQVTLSCSPISGHRSVSWYQQTPGQGLQFLFEYFSETQRNKGNFPGRFSGRQFSNSRSEMNVSTLELGDSALYLCASSFGQGNEQFFGPGTRLTVL.

The CDR3 region is CAWSASAGTQYF. In DNA, the CDR3 is TGTGCCTGGAGTGCTAGCGCGGGGACCCAGTACTTC. The chain is built from TRBV30 and TRBJ2-5; maybe TRBD2 (6 bases). CDR3 length equals 12 residues. V was pared by 1 base and J by 7 bases, with 10 bases between. Germline assignment: CDR1 GTSNPN and CDR2 SVGIG (reference sequence). Full variable domain (missing parts from reference TRBV30 and TRBJ2-5): SQTIHQWPATLVQPVGSPLSLECTVEGTSNPNLYWYRQAAGRGLQLLFYSVGIGQISSEVPQNLSASRPQDRQFILSSKKLLLSDSGFYLCAWSASAGTQYFGPGTRLLVL.

A word on this clone: The same CDR3 also results from other DNA sequences found in this sample. The chain has TRBV30 and TRBJ1-6; D is undetermined. This CDR3 region has 13 residues. CDR1 and CDR2 from the germline V gene are GTSNPN and SVGIG (reference sequence). V dropped 0 bases and J dropped 4 bases, with 4 bases sitting between them. In DNA form, the CDR3 reads TGTGCCTGGAGTGTCGGTTATAATTCACCCCTCCACTTT. It encodes CAWSVGYNSPLHF.

The gene calls are TRBV18 and TRBJ2-3; D ambiguous. V lost 3 bases and J lost 4, with 5 bases in between. This CDR3 has 12 amino acids. Germline CDR1 KGHSH, CDR2 LQKENI. CDR3 residues: CASSPTADTQYF. For the CDR3, the DNA is TGTGCCAGCTCACCTACGGCAGATACGCAGTATTTT.

This chain links TRBV6-5 with TRBJ1-2; D remains ambiguous. The CDR3 is 15 residues long. Germline V gene sequence: CDR1 MNHEY, CDR2 SVGAGI. Trimming left V 0 bases short and J 6 bases short, with 14 bases between. As DNA, the CDR3 is TGTGCCAGCAGTTACTCCCGTTGGCCCACAAATGGCTACACCTTC. This gives the protein CASSYSRWPTNGYTF.

The gene calls are TRBV2 and TRBJ1-1; 8 bases fit TRBD1. The CDR3 is made up of 15 amino acids. With 2 bases clipped from V and 7 bases from J, the junction kept 9 bases outside the gene matches. The germline V gene encodes CDR1 SNHLY and CDR2 FYNNEI. The CDR3 reads CASSEQRTGLGEAFF. CDR3 DNA sequence: TGTGCCAGCAGTGAACAACGGACAGGGCTTGGTGAAGCTTTCTTT.

The genes are TRBV5-1 and TRBJ2-1, with 10 bases aligning to TRBD2. The CDR3 sequence is 18 residues long. The ends lost 3 bases at V and 6 bases at J; junction bases unmatched: 15. Germline assignment: CDR1 SGHRS and CDR2 YFSETQ. In DNA, the CDR3 is TGCGCCAGCAGCTCGCCGCCGGGTGTGAGACTAGCGGGCAATGAGCAGTTCTTC. This translates into CASSSPPGVRLAGNEQFF.

The gene calls are TRBV27 and TRBJ2-2; 11 bases match TRBD2. There are 18 residues in the CDR3. The ends lost 5 bases at V and 7 bases at J; junction bases unmatched: 15. In germline, CDR1 is MNHEY, CDR2 SMNVEV (reference sequence). The CDR3 protein is CASSATGILAGAGGELFF. Here the CDR3 DNA reads TGTGCCAGCAGTGCCACAGGGATACTAGCGGGAGCGGGCGGGGAGCTGTTTTTT.

CDR3 DNA: TGCAGCGTTTCGGATGCAACAGGGGATTTAGGGGGTCAGCCCCAGCATTTT. It codes for CSVSDATGDLGGQPQHF. The V and J genes are TRBV29-1 and TRBJ1-5; TRBD1 agrees at 7 bases. CDR1 and CDR2 (germline): SQVTM, ANQGSEA. The CDR3 contains 17 residues. The trim removed 5 bases at V and 6 bases at J, leaving 19 bases unmatched.

The chain employs TRBV6-4 and TRBJ2-6; 7 nucleotides align to TRBD2. Germline trimming cut 1 base from V and 2 bases from J; bases unmatched to any gene: 2. Germline CDR1 reads MRHNA; CDR2 reads SNTAGT. This CDR3 is 16 amino acids long. The CDR3 bases are TGTGCCAGCAGTGACTGGGGGGGAACTGGGGCCAACGTCCTGACTTTC. It yields the protein CASSDWGGTGANVLTF.

This chain links TRBV7-2 with TRBJ2-2; 9 bases agree with TRBD2. The CDR3 is 18 amino acids. V shed 4 bases and J 1 base; nucleotides not matched to a gene: 10. Germline V lookup: CDR1 SGHTA, CDR2 FQGNSA. The chain's CDR3 is CASSWQPLAGLNTGELFF. In nucleotides, the CDR3 is TGTGCCAGCAGCTGGCAGCCGCTAGCGGGGCTGAACACCGGGGAGCTGTTTTTT.

The chain links TRBV19 to TRBJ2-3; perhaps TRBD2 as D (5 bases). Germline-derived CDR1 and CDR2 are LNHDA and SQIVND (reference sequence). V lost 1 base to trimming and J lost 5 bases, with 16 bases between them. This CDR3 has 16 residues. CDR3 in amino acids: CASSIVERRGVDTQYF. In DNA, the CDR3 is TGTGCCAGTAGTATAGTGGAGCGGAGAGGTGTAGATACGCAGTATTTT.

This rearrangement joins TRBV1 to TRBJ2-3; TRBD2 is the table's D call and was not checked against the DNA. TRBV1 is a known pseudogene. The CDR3 runs 17 residues. The DNA of the CDR3 is TGCACCAGCAGCCAAGATCCAGCGGGAGTGAGGACAGATACGCAGTATTTT. Translated, it gives CTSSQDPAGVRTDTQYF.

V usage is TRBV11-3 and J usage is TRBJ1-2, with a weak D call TRBD1 (5 bases). CDR3 length equals 15 residues. Germline-derived CDR1 and CDR2 are SGHNT and YENEEA. Trimming shortened V by 5 bases and J by 4 bases, and 17 bases separated the two germline ends. The CDR3 nucleotides read TGTGCCAGCAGCCAACAGGCAGTCAACCTCTATGGCTACACCTTC. Amino acid sequence: CASSQQAVNLYGYTF. Using reference TRBV11-3 and TRBJ1-2 for the parts outside the CDR3, the full variable domain is EAGVVQSPRYKIIEKKQPVAFWCNPISGHNTLYWYLQNLGQGPELLIRYENEEAVDDSQLPKDRFSAERLKGVDSTLKIQPAELGDSAVYLCASSQQAVNLYGYTFGSGTRLTVV.